This TCR beta chain was recovered during a study of OX40 agonist ivuxolimab in advanced cancers. Overall study: The patients received ivuxolimab by intravenous route every 2 weeks at 0.01 to 10 mg/kg. Among those enrolled, mean age was about 60 years (range 23 to 79) and 75% to 90% were male. General observations from the study: More expanded clones were seen, on average, in CD8+ T cells than in CD4+.

It was autoimmune disease history or systemic immunosuppression that excluded patients. TCRdb keeps only in-frame clones here, not all; method: immunoSEQ multiplex PCR. The sample holds roughly 80,000 clones; just under 85% are singletons and the top ten take roughly 2%. Trimming cost V 4 bases and J 8 bases, with 19 bases left between them. Looked up from germline, CDR1 is SGHDT and CDR2 is YYEEEE. CDR3 length equals 15 residues. This clone was found once. Its antigen is unknown. The J gene is TRBJ2-1, the V gene TRBV5-6, with D perhaps matching TRBD1 (5 bases). Sample: CD4+ or CD8+ T cells sorted from blood, taken in a trial of the OX40 agonist ivuxolimab. The TCR comes from an adult with an advanced solid tumor such as melanoma, head and neck, liver or kidney cancer. CDR3 nucleotide sequence: TGTGCCAGCAGCCCCCTGACCAGGGATATCTATGAGCAGTTCTTC. It specifies CASSPLTRDIYEQFF. The full variable domain, completed using reference TRBV5-6 and TRBJ2-1, is DAGVTQSPTHLIKTRGQQVTLRCSPKSGHDTVSWYQQALGQGPQFIFQYYEEEERQRGNFPDRFSGHQFPNYSSELNVNALLLGDSALYLCASSPLTRDIYEQFFGPGTRLTVL.